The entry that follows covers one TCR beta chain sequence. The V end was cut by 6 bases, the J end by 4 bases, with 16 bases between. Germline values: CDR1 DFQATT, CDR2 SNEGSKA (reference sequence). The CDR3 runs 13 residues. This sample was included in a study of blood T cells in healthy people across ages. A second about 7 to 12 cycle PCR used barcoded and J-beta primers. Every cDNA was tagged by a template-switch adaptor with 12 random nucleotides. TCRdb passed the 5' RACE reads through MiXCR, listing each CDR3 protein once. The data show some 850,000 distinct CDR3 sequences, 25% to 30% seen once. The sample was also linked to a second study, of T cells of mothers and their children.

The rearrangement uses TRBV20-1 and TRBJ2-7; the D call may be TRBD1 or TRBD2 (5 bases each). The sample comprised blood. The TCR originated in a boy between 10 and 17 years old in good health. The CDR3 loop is CSARTGADYEQYF. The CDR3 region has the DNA TGCAGTGCGAGGACCGGGGCCGATTACGAGCAGTACTTC.